The clone carrying this T cell receptor (beta chain) has only a few counts. What it binds is unknown. This sample is part of a study of CD8 T cells in ankylosing spondylitis. Germline V gene lookup returns CDR1 SEHNR and CDR2 FQNEAQ (reference sequence). CDR3 length equals 13 residues. Deletions cut 11 bases from V and 0 bases from J, with 10 bases between. Overall study results and limits: Clones that were linked to disease were CD8+ and were relatively rare in peripheral blood. The authors reported significant enrichment of disease-linked clones in matched ankylosing spondylitis synovial fluid. Some of the motif variants had earlier been found in reactive arthritis patients' fluid and blood. Apparently characteristic of ankylosing spondylitis blood was a TCR beta motif (about 8 highly homologous variants).

TCR beta libraries were made by quantitative 5'-RACE with molecular barcodes. MiXCR, applied by TCRdb to the 5' RACE reads, yields one record per CDR3 protein. The sample lists under 450,000 distinct CDR3 sequences, roughly 15% seen once, with approximately 1% in the top ten. The clonotype comes from a male donor with ankylosing spondylitis. The V and J genes are TRBV7-9 and TRBJ1-4; D is unresolved. Specimen: blood, either unsorted or a sorted T cell fraction (not recorded which). As DNA, the CDR3 is TGTGCCTCCCAGATGACAACTAATGAAAAACTGTTTTTT. This sequence encodes CASQMTTNEKLFF.